The present T cell receptor (beta chain) was sequenced within a study of blood T cells in healthy people across ages. This CDR3 spans 16 amino acids. The V gene's germline CDR1 is SGHRS and CDR2 YFSETQ. A second about 6 to 11 cycle PCR used barcoded and J-beta primers. TCRdb re-called the 5' RACE reads with MiXCR, one entry per CDR3 protein. The top ten hold 6.7% of the sample, which has about 1.4 million distinct CDR3 sequences, around 55% seen once. General study results and limits: Changes seen in expanded clonotypes were possibly confounded by donor CMV status left unknown. Diversity of TCR beta per million T cells declined in a roughly linear way with age.

At least 7 million PBMCs were isolated per sample. This clonotype was recorded only once. What it binds is not known. An end of the junction does not agree with germline; a read error may underlie this. The genes are TRBV5-1 and TRBJ2-1, with 11 bases lining up with TRBD2. This receptor was taken from a man aged 18-30 years in good health. Sequenced sample: blood. The CDR3 nucleotides are TGCGCCAGCAGCTTGGACACTAGCGGGGGAGAAAATGAGCGGTTCTTC. It translates to CASSLDTSGGENERFF.